The rows below give T cell receptor beta chains drawn from one sample of a study of T-cell memory formation after mild COVID-19. TCRdb used MiXCR to reprocess the 5' RACE reads, holding one entry per CDR3 protein. The profile shows over 350,000 distinct CDR3 sequences, 20% to 25% of them singletons. The sequencing input was PBMCs or a T cell subset sorted from them (not recorded which). These receptors originate from an adult woman who had mild COVID-19 (a few samples of this study predate the infection). Cell type and time point are not known. CDR3s include the opening cysteine and the closing phenylalanine or tryptophan. Fields, in order: V gene, CDR3 length, J gene, D gene, clone size, CDR3 DNA, CDR3 protein. A D gene is named only where the DNA matches it firmly. Size tells how often a clone was seen (once, few, many) or the class of an expanded clone, and some rows leave it out.

TRBV3-1	15	TRBJ2-1	-	few	TGTGCCAGCAGCCCCGAGACCAGCTCCTACAATGAGCAGTTCTTC	CASSPETSSYNEQFF
TRBV27	14	TRBJ2-5	-	few	TGTGCCAGCAGTTTATATCGGGGCTCGGAGACCCAGTACTTC	CASSLYRGSETQYF
TRBV20-1	14	TRBJ2-4	-	few	TGCAGTGCAGGACAGGGAGGGGGCAAAAACATTCAGTACTTC	CSAGQGGGKNIQYF
TRBV7-3	15	TRBJ2-2	TRBD2	once	TGTGCCAGCAGCTTATCGAGCGGGATCACCGGGGAGCTGTTTTTT	CASSLSSGITGELFF
TRBV9	15	TRBJ1-6	-	few	TGTGCCAGCAGCGTGGGGGAGGCGGCTAATTCACCCCTCCACTTT	CASSVGEAANSPLHF
TRBV11-3	14	TRBJ2-1	-	few	TGTGCCAGCAGCTTAGGCCGCGGGCAAAATGAGCAGTTCTTC	CASSLGRGQNEQFF
TRBV7-2	16	TRBJ2-1	-	many	TGTGCCAGCAGCTCCACTCCGGGATTTAAATACAATGAGCAGTTCTTC	CASSSTPGFKYNEQFF
TRBV20-1	16	TRBJ2-1	-	-	TGCAGTGCTAGAGATCCCCTAGCGATCCACTACAATGAGCAGTTCTTC	CSARDPLAIHYNEQFF
TRBV6-6	14	TRBJ2-5	-	many	TGTGCCAGCAGCGGGGGACAGCATCAAGAGACCCAGTACTTC	CASSGGQHQETQYF
TRBV30	14	TRBJ2-3	TRBD1	-	TGTGCCTGGAGTATTGACAGGGGAATGAAAACGCAGTATTTT	CAWSIDRGMKTQYF
TRBV4-1	18	TRBJ2-7	TRBD2	-	TGCGCCAGCAGCCCATCACGCACCGGGACTAGCTCCTCCTACGAGCAGTACTTC	CASSPSRTGTSSSYEQYF
TRBV24-1	15	TRBJ2-1	TRBD1	-	TGTGCCACCAGTGATTTCCAGGGGGCCCACAATGAGCAGTTCTTC	CATSDFQGAHNEQFF
TRBV20-1	16	TRBJ2-7	TRBD2	-	TGCAGTGCTAGGGCCCCCGGTCTAGCGGGGGTCTACGAGCAGTACTTC	CSARAPGLAGVYEQYF
TRBV30	13	TRBJ1-2	-	-	TGTGCCTGGACCACCCCCTCTAACTATGGCTACACCTTC	CAWTTPSNYGYTF
TRBV7-9	14	TRBJ2-1	-	-	TGTGCCAGCAGCTTAGAGGGAACCTACAATGAGCAGTTCTTC	CASSLEGTYNEQFF
TRBV5-1	15	TRBJ1-4	-	few	TGCGCCAGCAGCCTACCACAAGCAACTAATGAAAAACTGTTTTTT	CASSLPQATNEKLFF
TRBV20-1	14	TRBJ1-6	TRBD1	many	TGCAGTATTAGAGAGGAAAGGGACAGCTCACCCCTCCACTTT	CSIREERDSSPLHF
TRBV24-1	15	TRBJ2-5	-	few	TGTGCCACCAGTGATCCTGGGCTGTACCAAGAGACCCAGTACTTC	CATSDPGLYQETQYF
TRBV5-6	15	TRBJ2-3	TRBD2	-	TGTGCCAGCAGCTCATCGGGACTAGCATCAGATACGCAGTATTTT	CASSSSGLASDTQYF
TRBV7-2	17	TRBJ2-1	-	-	TGTGCCAGCAGCTTTAAGGACAGACTTAGCGGTGACAATGAGCAGTTCTTC	CASSFKDRLSGDNEQFF
TRBV11-3	11	TRBJ2-2	-	few	TGTGCCAGCGTACATGGCGGGGAGCTGTTTTTT	CASVHGGELFF
TRBV24-1	16	TRBJ2-1	TRBD1	-	TGTGCCACCAGTGATTACCGGGACAGGGACTACAATGAGCAGTTCTTC	CATSDYRDRDYNEQFF
TRBV6-5	13	TRBJ2-6	-	few	TGTGCCAGCGGACCCTCTGGGGCCAACGTCCTGACTTTC	CASGPSGANVLTF
TRBV14	14	TRBJ2-7	-	few	TGTGCCAGCAGCCCAGGAAAGGGGCTCTACGAGCAGTACTTC	CASSPGKGLYEQYF
TRBV15	15	TRBJ2-6	-	-	TGTGCCACCAGCAGAGTCGGGTCTGGGGCCAACGTCCTGACTTTC	CATSRVGSGANVLTF
TRBV5-4	16	TRBJ2-2	TRBD1	many	TGTGCCAGCAGCATAGGACAGGGGGCGAACACCGGGGAGCTGTTTTTT	CASSIGQGANTGELFF
TRBV7-2	15	TRBJ2-5	TRBD1	-	TGTGCCAGCCTAAGGACAGGGGGCGCCTTAGAGACCCAGTACTTC	CASLRTGGALETQYF
TRBV11-3	14	TRBJ2-3	TRBD2	-	TGTGCCAGCAGCTTAGTACGGACTAGCCTACTTCAGTATTTT	CASSLVRTSLLQYF
TRBV11-2	14	TRBJ1-2	-	few	TGTGCCAGCAGCAACCGGGACGGATCCTATGGCTACACCTTC	CASSNRDGSYGYTF
TRBV7-9	13	TRBJ2-7	-	-	TGTGCCATCCATTCACAGGGCCCTTACGAGCAGTACTTC	CAIHSQGPYEQYF
TRBV20-1	10	TRBJ2-1	-	few	TGCAGTGCACGGTCCTGGGAGCAGTTCTTC	CSARSWEQFF
TRBV12-3/TRBV12-4	18	TRBJ1-3	TRBD1	few	TGTGCCAGCAGTTTCTACCTATCTACAGGGGGGGGTGGAAACACCATATATTTT	CASSFYLSTGGGGNTIYF
TRBV12-3/TRBV12-4	14	TRBJ2-1	-	-	TGTGCCAGCATGCCGGGACCGAGACCGGGTGAGCAGTTCTTC	CASMPGPRPGEQFF
TRBV9	12	TRBJ1-2	-	few	TGTGCCAGCACCAATCCCCCCGGCGGCTACACCTTC	CASTNPPGGYTF
TRBV5-6	12	TRBJ2-1	-	-	TGTGCCAGCAGCTTGGTGCAAGATGAGCAGTTCTTC	CASSLVQDEQFF
TRBV18	13	TRBJ1-4	-	few	TGTGCCAGCTCACCACCCGGGGAGGAAAAACTGTTTTTT	CASSPPGEEKLFF
TRBV20-1	15	TRBJ2-7	TRBD2	many	TGCAGTGCTAGAGACTACCTAGCGGGAGTCGGCGAGCAGTACTTC	CSARDYLAGVGEQYF
TRBV7-9	18	TRBJ2-1	TRBD2	-	TGTGCCAGCAGCCCAGGCGGGACTAGCGGTCGCTCCTACAATGAGCAGTTCTTC	CASSPGGTSGRSYNEQFF
TRBV3-1	13	TRBJ1-1	-	-	TGTGCCAGCAGCCCAGGGACTCGAGGTGAAGCTTTCTTT	CASSPGTRGEAFF
TRBV18	12	TRBJ2-7	-	few	TGTGCCAGCTCACCCCGCAGGAGCGAGCAGTACTTC	CASSPRRSEQYF